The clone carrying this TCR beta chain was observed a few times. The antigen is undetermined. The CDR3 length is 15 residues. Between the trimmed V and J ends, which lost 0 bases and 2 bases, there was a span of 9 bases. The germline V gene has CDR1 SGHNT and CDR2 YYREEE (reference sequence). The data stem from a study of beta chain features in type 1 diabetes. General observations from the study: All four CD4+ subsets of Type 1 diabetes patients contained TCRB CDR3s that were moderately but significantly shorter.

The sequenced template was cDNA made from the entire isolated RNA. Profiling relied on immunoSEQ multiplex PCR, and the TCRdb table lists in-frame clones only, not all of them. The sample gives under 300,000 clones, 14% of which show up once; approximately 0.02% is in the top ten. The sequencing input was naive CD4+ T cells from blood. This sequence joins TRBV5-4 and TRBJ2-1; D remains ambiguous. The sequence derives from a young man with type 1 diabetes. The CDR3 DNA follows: TGTGCCAGCAGCTTGGATGTAGTGCCCTACAATGAGCAGTTCTTC. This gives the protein CASSLDVVPYNEQFF.